These 8 T cell receptor beta chains were all obtained from the same sample, sequenced in a study of shared clonotypes between healthy human individuals. The repertoire was sequenced with immunoSEQ multiplex PCR; TCRdb's copy has only in-frame clones and lacks some. The sample holds some 2,500,000 clones, over 85% seen once. The sequencing input was naive CD4+ T cells from PBMCs. Subset described: CD45RA+ positively selected. The receptors were gathered from a man aged 18 to 30 in good health. Some clones in this sample may be carry-over from other donors' samples.

This sequence joins TRBV5-4 and TRBJ2-7, with TRBD1 matching over 9 bases. The junction had 7 bases not matched to a gene; V was cut back by 4 bases and J by 5 bases. Germline V gives CDR1 SGHNT, CDR2 YYREEE (reference sequence). The CDR3 runs 14 residues. CDR3 region: CASSTGTGIHEQYF. The CDR3 DNA reads TGTGCCAGCAGCACCGGGACAGGGATCCACGAGCAGTACTTC.

The rearrangement links TRBV19 to TRBJ2-3, with a possible D match to TRBD2 (5 bases). CDR1 and CDR2 from the germline V gene are LNHDA and SQIVND (reference sequence). CDR3 length equals 14 residues. The V gene lost 1 base and the J gene lost 3 bases, with 8 bases spanning the gap. The CDR3 nucleotides are TGTGCCAGTAGTATAGGGGGAGCGACAGATACGCAGTATTTT. This gives the protein CASSIGGATDTQYF.

This chain joins TRBV28 and TRBJ2-6; D is perhaps TRBD1 (5 bases). Germline CDR1 MDHEN, CDR2 SYDVKM. This CDR3 has 15 residues. V dropped 2 bases and J dropped 5 bases, with 10 bases sitting between them. The CDR3 here is CASSLQGLRANVLTF. CDR3 DNA sequence: TGTGCCAGCAGTTTACAGGGTCTACGGGCCAACGTCCTGACTTTC.

This chain's CDR3 is CASSAGTGGAGANEKLFF. CDR3 in DNA: TGTGCCAGCAGCGCCGGGACAGGGGGCGCCGGGGCGAATGAAAAACTGTTTTTT. The chain links TRBV7-9 to TRBJ1-4; 12 bases are a match to TRBD1. Unmatched junction bases numbered 12, after V lost 5 bases and J lost 5 bases. Germline V gene sequence: CDR1 SEHNR, CDR2 FQNEAQ (reference sequence). The length of the CDR3 is 18 residues.

This chain connects TRBV19 to TRBJ2-4; 8 bases line up with TRBD1. The length of the CDR3 is 16 residues. With V trimmed by 0 bases and J by 9 bases, 10 bases remained unmatched. Germline V lookup: CDR1 LNHDA, CDR2 SQIVND (reference sequence). This CDR3 is CASSIDPGGEGGIQYF. CDR3 DNA sequence: TGTGCCAGTAGTATAGATCCAGGGGGCGAGGGAGGCATTCAGTACTTC.

The rearrangement joins TRBV11-1 to TRBJ2-2, with D uncertain. Germline V CDR1 and CDR2: SGHAT, FQDESV (reference sequence). Trimming removed 6 bases at V and 4 bases at J, with 15 bases between. The CDR3 loop spans 15 amino acids. The CDR3 coding sequence is TGTGCCAGCAGTATTTTTAGGACCTCCACCGGGGAGCTGTTTTTT. This translates into CASSIFRTSTGELFF.

The gene calls are TRBV6-6 and TRBJ2-1, with 8 bases identical to TRBD2. The CDR3 contains 14 residues. CDR1 and CDR2 (germline): MNHNY, SVGAGI (reference sequence). With 6 bases clipped from V and 7 bases from J, the junction kept 8 bases outside the gene matches. CDR3 loop: CASSLAGPMNEQFF. CDR3 DNA sequence: TGTGCCAGCAGCTTAGCGGGGCCCATGAATGAGCAGTTCTTC.

The chain combines TRBV7-2 with TRBJ2-5; D possibly corresponds to TRBD1 (6 bases). V was pared by 5 bases and J by 5 bases, with 15 bases between. Germline V gene lookup returns CDR1 SGHTA and CDR2 FQGNSA. The length of the CDR3 is 14 residues. The CDR3, as DNA: TGTGCCAGCAGCGACCGACAGGCTACTGAGACCCAGTACTTC. It is translated as CASSDRQATETQYF.